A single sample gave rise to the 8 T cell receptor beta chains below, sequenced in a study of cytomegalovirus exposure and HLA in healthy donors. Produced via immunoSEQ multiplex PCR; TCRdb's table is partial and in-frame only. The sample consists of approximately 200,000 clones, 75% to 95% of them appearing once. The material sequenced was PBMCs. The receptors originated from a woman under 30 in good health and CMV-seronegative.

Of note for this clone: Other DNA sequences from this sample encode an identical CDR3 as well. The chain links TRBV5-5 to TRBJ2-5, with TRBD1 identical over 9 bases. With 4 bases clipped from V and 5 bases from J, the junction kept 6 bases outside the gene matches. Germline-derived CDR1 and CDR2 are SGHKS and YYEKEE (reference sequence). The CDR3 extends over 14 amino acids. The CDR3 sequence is CASSGTGGGETQYF. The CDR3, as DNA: TGTGCCAGCAGCGGTACAGGGGGCGGGGAGACCCAGTACTTC. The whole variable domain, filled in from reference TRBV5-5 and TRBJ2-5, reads DAGVTQSPTHLIKTRGQQVTLRCSPISGHKSVSWYQQVLGQGPQFIFQYYEKEERGRGNFPDRFSARQFPNYSSELNVNALLLGDSALYLCASSGTGGGETQYFGPGTRLLVL.

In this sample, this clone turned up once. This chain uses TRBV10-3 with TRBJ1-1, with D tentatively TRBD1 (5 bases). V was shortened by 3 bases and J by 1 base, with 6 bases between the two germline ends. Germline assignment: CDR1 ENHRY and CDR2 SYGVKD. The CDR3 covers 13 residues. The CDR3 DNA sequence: TGTGCCATCAGTGATACAGGGAACACTGAAGCTTTCTTT. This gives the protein CAISDTGNTEAFF.

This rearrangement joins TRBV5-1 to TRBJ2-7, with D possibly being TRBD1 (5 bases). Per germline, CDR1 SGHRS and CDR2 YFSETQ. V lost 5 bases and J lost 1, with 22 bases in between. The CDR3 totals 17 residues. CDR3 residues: CASRAISGNYLSYEQYF. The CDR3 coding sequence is TGCGCCAGCAGGGCGATCTCAGGGAATTATTTATCCTACGAGCAGTACTTC.

DNA for the CDR3: TGTGCCACCAGCAGAGTCGGGTTGTCGGATACTGAAGCTTTCTTT. Amino acid sequence: CATSRVGLSDTEAFF. V gene TRBV15 combines with J gene TRBJ1-1; D gene unclear. Trimming took off 1 base at V and 5 bases at J, with 14 bases between the two ends. CDR3 length equals 15 residues. Germline assignment: CDR1 LNHNV and CDR2 YYDKDF (reference sequence). Filled out from reference TRBV15 and TRBJ1-1, the complete variable domain reads DAMVIQNPRYQVTQFGKPVTLSCSQTLNHNVMYWYQQKSSQAPKLLFHYYDKDFNNEADTPDNFQSRRPNTSFCFLDIRSPGLGDTAMYLCATSRVGLSDTEAFFGQGTRLTVV.

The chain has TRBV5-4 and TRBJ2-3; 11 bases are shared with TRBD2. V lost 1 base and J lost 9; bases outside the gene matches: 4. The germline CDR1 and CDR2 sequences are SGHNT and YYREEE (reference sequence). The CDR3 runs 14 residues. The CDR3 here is CASSLTSGSETQYF. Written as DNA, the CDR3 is TGTGCCAGCAGCTTGACTAGCGGGAGTGAGACGCAGTATTTT.

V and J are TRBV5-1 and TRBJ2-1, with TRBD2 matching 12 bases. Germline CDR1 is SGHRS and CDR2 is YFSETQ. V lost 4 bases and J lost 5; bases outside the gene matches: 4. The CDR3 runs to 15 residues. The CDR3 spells CASSPGLAGHNEQFF. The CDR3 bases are TGCGCCAGCAGCCCGGGACTAGCGGGCCACAATGAGCAGTTCTTC.

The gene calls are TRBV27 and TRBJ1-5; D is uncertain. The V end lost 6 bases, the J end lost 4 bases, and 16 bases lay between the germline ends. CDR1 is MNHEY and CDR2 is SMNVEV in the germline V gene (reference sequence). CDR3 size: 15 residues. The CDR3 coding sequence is TGTGCCAGCAGCCCCGGCCCAACGGGGAATCAGCCCCAGCATTTT. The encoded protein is CASSPGPTGNQPQHF.

For the CDR3, the DNA is TGTGCCAGCTCACCAGGGACAGCACCTAACTATGGCTACACCTTC. It translates to CASSPGTAPNYGYTF. The V gene is TRBV18, the J gene TRBJ1-2; 7 nucleotides agree with TRBD1. Per the germline V gene, CDR1 is KGHSH and CDR2 is LQKENI. The CDR3 length is 15 residues. Trimming at V came to 2 bases and at J to 0 bases, leaving 3 bases not matched to a gene.